What follows are 30 T cell receptor beta chains derived from one specimen sequenced in a study of beta chain features in type 1 diabetes. The study reverse transcribed the entire isolated RNA, so it sequenced expressed TCRB transcripts. TCRdb keeps only in-frame clones here, not all; method: immunoSEQ multiplex PCR. The table lists over 120,000 clones, around a tenth of them singletons. Specimen: central memory CD4+ T cells from blood. These receptor sequences come from a man between 18 and 29 years old in good health.

In its sample, this clone was seen a few times. The rearrangement joins TRBV6-6 to TRBJ1-2, with 12 bases aligning to TRBD1. Germline CDR1 MNHNY, CDR2 SVGAGI (reference sequence). Trimming at V came to 3 bases and at J to 8 bases, leaving 1 base not matched to a gene. The CDR3 spans 13 residues. The CDR3: CASSYGTGGGYTF. CDR3 bases: TGTGCCAGCAGTTATGGGACAGGGGGCGGCTACACCTTC.

The sample holds a few counts of this clone. The chain links TRBV5-1 to TRBJ2-7; possibly TRBD1 for D (5 bases). From germline, CDR1 is SGHRS and CDR2 YFSETQ. V was shortened by 3 bases and J by 6 bases, with 16 bases between the two germline ends. The CDR3 has 14 amino acids. The CDR3 DNA reads as TGCGCCAGCAGCTCGGACACAAAAGTTGCCGAGCAGTACTTC. Translating it yields CASSSDTKVAEQYF.

In its sample, this clone was seen a few times. The CDR3 sequence: CASSLYRNTGELFF. The CDR3 DNA reads TGTGCCAGCAGCTTGTACAGGAACACCGGGGAGCTGTTTTTT. The chain links TRBV5-6 to TRBJ2-2, with D uncertain. V shed 1 base and J shed 1 base, with 5 bases lying between them. The CDR3 contains 14 residues. The germline gives CDR1 SGHDT, CDR2 YYEEEE.

The chain carries TRBV4-1 and TRBJ1-5; 9 bases map to TRBD1. This CDR3 has 17 amino acids. The germline gives CDR1 MGHRA, CDR2 YSYEKL. V shed 3 bases, J shed 0 bases, and the junction held 6 bases outside the gene matches. In DNA, the CDR3 is TGCGCCAGCAGCCAGGTAAACAGGGGGCTTAGCAATCAGCCCCAGCATTTT. Translation: CASSQVNRGLSNQPQHF.

The V gene is TRBV19, the J gene TRBJ2-7, with D perhaps matching TRBD2 (5 bases). This CDR3 has 14 amino acids. The germline CDR1 and CDR2 sequences are LNHDA and SQIVND (reference sequence). Trimming cost V 1 base and J 1 base, with 8 bases left between them. CDR3 amino acids: CASSIGGGSYEQYF. The CDR3 coding sequence is TGTGCCAGTAGTATAGGTGGCGGGTCCTACGAGCAGTACTTC.

The rearrangement joins TRBV28 to TRBJ2-5; 8 nucleotides line up with TRBD1. The length of the CDR3 is 14 residues. The V segment lost 5 bases and the J segment 2 bases; nucleotides outside the gene matches: 4. Per the germline V gene, CDR1 is MDHEN and CDR2 is SYDVKM. Here the CDR3 reads CASSRRDRQETQYF. The CDR3 coding sequence is TGTGCCAGCAGTCGCCGGGACAGGCAAGAGACCCAGTACTTC.

This clone was recorded a few times. The J gene is TRBJ1-1, the V gene TRBV10-2; D is perhaps TRBD1 (5 bases). The CDR3 is made up of 12 amino acids. Trimming left V 7 bases short and J 1 base short, with 7 bases between. Germline assignment: CDR1 WSHSY and CDR2 SAAADI. The CDR3 here is CASNTGNTEAFF. CDR3 in DNA: TGCGCCAGCAATACAGGGAACACTGAAGCTTTCTTT.

In its sample, this clone was seen a few times. The chain has TRBV5-1 and TRBJ2-2; tentative D call: TRBD2 (5 bases). In germline, CDR1 is SGHRS, CDR2 YFSETQ. The CDR3 has 15 residues. Trimming removed 4 bases from V and 4 bases from J, with 14 bases in between. The CDR3 nucleotides are TGCGCCAGCAGCCCGGCTGAGGGTTCCACCGGGGAGCTGTTTTTT. Residues: CASSPAEGSTGELFF. The full variable domain, rest sourced from reference TRBV5-1 and TRBJ2-2, is KAGVTQTPRYLIKTRGQQVTLSCSPISGHRSVSWYQQTPGQGLQFLFEYFSETQRNKGNFPGRFSGRQFSNSRSEMNVSTLELGDSALYLCASSPAEGSTGELFFGEGSRLTVL.

This clone has at least ten counts. The chain is built from TRBV5-1 and TRBJ2-7, with a weak D call TRBD2 (6 bases). The CDR3 totals 14 residues. The ends were cut back, 4 bases at V and 4 bases at J, with 15 bases in the middle. Germline CDR1 is SGHRS and CDR2 is YFSETQ. CDR3 bases: TGCGCCAGCAGCCATTTAGCGGAGGGGTACGAGCAGTACTTC. Encoded protein: CASSHLAEGYEQYF.

In this sample, this clone turned up a few times. The chain combines TRBV6-1 with TRBJ2-5; D call uncertain. The CDR3 runs to 13 residues. V was cut by 6 bases and J by 2 bases, with 10 bases left in between. Germline-derived CDR1 and CDR2 are MNHNS and SASEGT. The CDR3 region has the DNA TGTGCCAGCAGCCAGAACCAGCAAGAGACCCAGTACTTC. Its protein is CASSQNQQETQYF.

This clone came up a few times. The V call is TRBV5-1, the J call TRBJ2-1; the match to TRBD1 covers 7 bases. CDR1 is SGHRS, CDR2 YFSETQ, per germline. This CDR3 is built from 14 residues. The V segment lost 1 base and the J segment 2 bases; nucleotides outside the gene matches: 0. The CDR3 sequence: CASSLQGAYNEQFF. The CDR3, as DNA: TGCGCCAGCAGCTTGCAGGGGGCCTACAATGAGCAGTTCTTC.

This clone was counted only a few times. This chain connects TRBV5-1 to TRBJ1-4; a possible D gene is TRBD1 (5 bases). Deletions cut 6 bases from V and 2 bases from J, with 11 bases between. The CDR3 is made up of 14 amino acids. The germline CDR1 and CDR2 sequences are SGHRS and YFSETQ. The CDR3 DNA is TGCGCCAGCACCGGGGGTTCGACTAATGAAAAACTGTTTTTT. Amino acids: CASTGGSTNEKLFF. Together with reference TRBV5-1 and TRBJ1-4, the CDR3 gives the full variable domain: KAGVTQTPRYLIKTRGQQVTLSCSPISGHRSVSWYQQTPGQGLQFLFEYFSETQRNKGNFPGRFSGRQFSNSRSEMNVSTLELGDSALYLCASTGGSTNEKLFFGSGTQLSVL.

In this sample, this clone turned up a few times. V and J are TRBV7-2 and TRBJ2-5; tentatively, D is TRBD1 (6 bases). V dropped 6 bases and J dropped 1 base, with 9 bases sitting between them. This CDR3 comprises 13 residues. CDR1 and CDR2 from the germline V gene are SGHTA and FQGNSA. CDR3 residues: CASRRQVQETQYF. CDR3 DNA sequence: TGTGCCAGCAGACGACAGGTCCAAGAGACCCAGTACTTC. The full variable domain, with the rest looked up from reference TRBV7-2 and TRBJ2-5, is GAGVSQSPSNKVTEKGKDVELRCDPISGHTALYWYRQSLGQGLEFLIYFQGNSAPDKSGLPSDRFSAERTGGSVSTLTIQRTQQEDSAVYLCASRRQVQETQYFGPGTRLLVL.

This chain joins TRBV14 and TRBJ1-2; 7 nucleotides match TRBD1. The germline CDR1 and CDR2 sequences are SGHDN and FVKESK. V dropped 4 bases and J dropped 5; count of bases not matched to a gene: 4. The CDR3 totals 13 residues. The CDR3 DNA reads TGTGCCAGCAGCCTGGGACAGCGGTATGGCTACACCTTC. The encoded protein is CASSLGQRYGYTF. The full variable domain, with the rest looked up from reference TRBV14 and TRBJ1-2, is EAGVTQFPSHSVIEKGQTVTLRCDPISGHDNLYWYRRVMGKEIKFLLHFVKESKQDESGMPNNRFLAERTGGTYSTLKVQPAELEDSGVYFCASSLGQRYGYTFGSGTRLTVV.

The V gene is TRBV7-9, the J gene TRBJ2-5, with 8 nucleotides matching TRBD2. CDR3 length equals 16 residues. Germline V lookup: CDR1 SEHNR, CDR2 FQNEAQ (reference sequence). Trimming at V came to 5 bases and at J to 1 base, leaving 9 bases not matched to a gene. The CDR3 is CASSQVSSGRQETQYF. The CDR3 DNA reads as TGTGCCAGCAGCCAGGTGTCTAGCGGGCGCCAAGAGACCCAGTACTTC.

The gene calls are TRBV6-6 and TRBJ2-2; TRBD1 agrees at 8 bases. The CDR3 has 15 residues. Germline V gene sequence: CDR1 MNHNY, CDR2 SVGAGI (reference sequence). J gave up 4 bases and V 6 bases, and 7 bases lay outside the gene matches. The CDR3 here is CASSPGQGVTGELFF. In DNA, the CDR3 is TGTGCCAGCAGCCCCGGACAGGGAGTCACCGGGGAGCTGTTTTTT.

The V and J genes are TRBV7-6 and TRBJ2-3, with a weak D call TRBD1 (6 bases). The CDR3 is 15 amino acids. The germline CDR1 and CDR2 sequences are SGHVS and FNYEAQ. V was cut by 0 bases and J by 6 bases, with 13 bases left in between. The DNA for the CDR3 is TGTGCCAGCAGCTTAGCAACAGGGTTGTCGGATACGCAGTATTTT. Protein: CASSLATGLSDTQYF. The full variable domain, in which reference TRBV7-6 and TRBJ2-3 provide the parts outside the CDR3, is GAGVSQSPRYKVTKRGQDVALRCDPISGHVSLYWYRQALGQGPEFLTYFNYEAQQDKSGLPNDRFSAERPEGSISTLTIQRTEQRDSAMYRCASSLATGLSDTQYFGPGTRLTVL.

V and J are TRBV19 and TRBJ2-5; tentatively, D is TRBD1 (5 bases). V was pared by 1 base and J by 5 bases, with 11 bases between. Per germline, CDR1 LNHDA and CDR2 SQIVND (reference sequence). This CDR3 comprises 14 residues. The CDR3 bases are TGTGCCAGTAGTATAGGGGGCAGTGGGGAGACCCAGTACTTC. Translating it yields CASSIGGSGETQYF.

This clone turned up a few times. The chain joins TRBV28 to TRBJ2-2; 8 bases fit TRBD2. V was pared by 8 bases and J by 1 base, with 6 bases of the junction left unmatched. Per the germline V gene, CDR1 is MDHEN and CDR2 is SYDVKM. This CDR3 region has 15 residues. The chain's CDR3 is CASRPGGMNTGELFF. CDR3 coding DNA: TGTGCCAGCCGGCCGGGGGGGATGAACACCGGGGAGCTGTTTTTT. Complete variable domain (other parts from reference TRBV28 and TRBJ2-2): DVKVTQSSRYLVKRTGEKVFLECVQDMDHENMFWYRQDPGLGLRLIYFSYDVKMKEKGDIPEGYSVSREKKERFSLILESASTNQTSMYLCASRPGGMNTGELFFGEGSRLTVL.

The J gene is TRBJ1-2, the V gene TRBV5-4, with 7 bases matching TRBD1. J was trimmed by 2 bases and V by 6 bases; bases with no gene match: 7. CDR1 SGHNT and CDR2 YYREEE come from the germline V gene (reference sequence). CDR3 size: 14 residues. CDR3 DNA: TGTGCCAGCAAAGGACAGGTAGCGAACTATGGCTACACCTTC. Translated, it gives CASKGQVANYGYTF.

A few counts support this clone. This sequence joins TRBV6-5 and TRBJ2-5; 8 bases line up with TRBD2. With V trimmed by 5 bases and J by 4 bases, 6 bases remained unmatched. This CDR3 is built from 14 residues. CDR1 is MNHEY and CDR2 is SVGAGI in the germline V gene. The CDR3 nucleotides are TGTGCCAGCAGTGAAATCGGGAGGGGAGAGACCCAGTACTTC. It specifies CASSEIGRGETQYF.

This clone was recorded a few times. The chain carries TRBV11-2 and TRBJ2-6; D ambiguous. V dropped 5 bases and J dropped 4 bases, with 15 bases sitting between them. Germline V gene data show CDR1 as SGHAT and CDR2 as FQNNGV. This CDR3 has 16 residues. The CDR3 is CASSQGSGTGANVLTF. In DNA, the CDR3 is TGTGCCAGCAGCCAAGGTTCGGGTACCGGGGCCAACGTCCTGACTTTC. The full variable domain, with the rest looked up from reference TRBV11-2 and TRBJ2-6, is EAGVAQSPRYKIIEKRQSVAFWCNPISGHATLYWYQQILGQGPKLLIQFQNNGVVDDSQLPKDRFSAERLKGVDSTLKIQPAKLEDSAVYLCASSQGSGTGANVLTFGAGSRLTVL.

J is TRBJ1-4 and V is TRBV4-2; 9 bases are shared with TRBD1. The CDR3 has 16 amino acids. Germline trimming cut 1 base from V and 8 bases from J; bases unmatched to any gene: 8. Per germline, CDR1 LGHNA and CDR2 YNFKEQ. The CDR3 is CASSQGPGQGSEKLFF. The CDR3 DNA follows: TGTGCCAGCAGCCAAGGACCGGGACAGGGAAGCGAAAAACTGTTTTTT.

The chain is built from TRBV5-1 and TRBJ1-1; maybe TRBD1 (6 bases). V lost 4 bases to trimming and J lost 0 bases, with 13 bases between them. The CDR3 has 15 amino acids. Germline assignment: CDR1 SGHRS and CDR2 YFSETQ. CDR3: CASSPGNRVNTEAFF. DNA for the CDR3: TGCGCCAGCAGCCCCGGGAACAGGGTGAACACTGAAGCTTTCTTT. Together with reference TRBV5-1 and TRBJ1-1, the CDR3 gives the full variable domain: KAGVTQTPRYLIKTRGQQVTLSCSPISGHRSVSWYQQTPGQGLQFLFEYFSETQRNKGNFPGRFSGRQFSNSRSEMNVSTLELGDSALYLCASSPGNRVNTEAFFGQGTRLTVV.

The genes are TRBV28 and TRBJ2-1; D gene uncertain. Trimming took off 5 bases at V and 4 bases at J, with 6 bases between the two ends. The CDR3 spans 12 residues. From germline, CDR1 is MDHEN and CDR2 SYDVKM. The CDR3 protein is CASSRRYNEQFF. The CDR3 DNA reads as TGTGCCAGCAGTCGGAGATACAATGAGCAGTTCTTC.

The chain couples TRBV5-6 to TRBJ1-6; 7 positions agree with TRBD1. Germline V gives CDR1 SGHDT, CDR2 YYEEEE. The J segment lost 9 bases and the V segment lost 2 bases, leaving 8 bases of the junction unmatched. There are 15 residues in the CDR3. The CDR3, as DNA: TGTGCCAGCAGCTTCAAGGGGGCGCCGGGTTCACCCCTCCACTTT. Translating gives CASSFKGAPGSPLHF.

This clone was picked up a small number of times. V usage is TRBV6-6 and J usage is TRBJ2-7; 8 bases agree with TRBD1. V lost 10 bases to trimming and J lost 2 bases; unmatched junction nucleotides: 10. Germline V lookup: CDR1 MNHNY, CDR2 SVGAGI (reference sequence). There are 14 residues in the CDR3. DNA of the CDR3: TGTGCCACTTGGACAGGGAGTACCCCCTACGAGCAGTACTTC. The encoded protein is CATWTGSTPYEQYF.

This clone was seen more than once but under ten times. The chain links TRBV11-2 to TRBJ2-3; unclear D gene. The CDR3 covers 15 residues. Germline lookup yields CDR1 SGHAT and CDR2 FQNNGV. Deletions cut 1 base from V and 0 bases from J, with 8 bases between. The CDR3 DNA reads TGTGCCAGCAGCTTAGTGCCCCAGAGCACAGATACGCAGTATTTT. It yields the protein CASSLVPQSTDTQYF.

This clone was observed a few times. The chain recombines TRBV19 with TRBJ1-6, with D tentatively TRBD1 (5 bases). V was clipped by 6 bases and J by 5 bases, with 11 bases between them. Germline lookup yields CDR1 LNHDA and CDR2 SQIVND (reference sequence). This CDR3 has 14 residues. CDR3 sequence: CASRAGPDNSPLHF. CDR3 bases: TGTGCCAGTAGGGCGGGACCGGATAATTCACCCCTCCACTTT.

The V and J genes are TRBV7-9 and TRBJ2-2; 8 nucleotides match TRBD1. The CDR3 runs to 11 residues. From germline, CDR1 is SEHNR and CDR2 FQNEAQ (reference sequence). V lost 5 bases, J lost 13 bases, and 3 bases stayed unmatched. In nucleotides, the CDR3 is TGTGCCAGCAGCCCTGGACAGGGGCTGTTTTTT. Translation gives CASSPGQGLFF.